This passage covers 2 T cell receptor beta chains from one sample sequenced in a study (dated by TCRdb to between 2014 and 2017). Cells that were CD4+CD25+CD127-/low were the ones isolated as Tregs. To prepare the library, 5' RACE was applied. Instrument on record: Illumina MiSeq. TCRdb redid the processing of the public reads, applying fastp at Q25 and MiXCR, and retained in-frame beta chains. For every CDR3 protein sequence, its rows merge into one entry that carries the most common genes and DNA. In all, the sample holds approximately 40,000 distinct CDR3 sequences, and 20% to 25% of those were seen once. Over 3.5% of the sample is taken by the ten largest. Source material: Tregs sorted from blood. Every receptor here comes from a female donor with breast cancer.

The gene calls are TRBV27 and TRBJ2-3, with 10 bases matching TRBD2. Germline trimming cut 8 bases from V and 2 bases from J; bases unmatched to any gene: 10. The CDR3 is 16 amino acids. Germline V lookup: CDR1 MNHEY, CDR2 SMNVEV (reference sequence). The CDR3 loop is CASGVSGRPYTDTQYF. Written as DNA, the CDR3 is TGTGCCAGCGGTGTTAGCGGGAGGCCATACACAGATACGCAGTATTTT.

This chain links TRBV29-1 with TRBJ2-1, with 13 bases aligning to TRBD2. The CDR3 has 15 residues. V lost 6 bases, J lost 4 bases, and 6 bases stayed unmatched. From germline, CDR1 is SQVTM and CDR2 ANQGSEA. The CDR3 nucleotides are TGCAGCGTCGCGGGACTAGCGGGGACATACAATGAGCAGTTCTTC. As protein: CSVAGLAGTYNEQFF.